This TCR beta chain was sequenced during a study of T cells in Graves' hyperthyroidism and ophthalmopathy. RNA transcripts yielded amplified TCR beta CDR3 regions. HTBI primers were employed in a first-round RT-PCR of the TCR CDR3. TCRdb redid the calling of the multiplex PCR reads with MiXCR, one entry per CDR3 protein. The table shows around 300,000 distinct CDR3 sequences, with approximately 23% occurring only once. The CDR3 sequence is 14 residues long. The V end was cut by 5 bases, the J end by 1 base, with 11 bases between. Germline V gene sequence: CDR1 LNHDA, CDR2 SQIVND (reference sequence). Sequencing input: blood. The gene calls are TRBV19 and TRBJ1-1; D gene unclear. This clonotype was obtained from a young man with Graves' ophthalmopathy. The CDR3 nucleotides read TGTGCCAGTAGTTCAAACCCAGGGAACACTGAAGCTTTCTTT. Its translation: CASSSNPGNTEAFF.